These 19 T cell receptor beta chains were sequenced from one sample in a study of vaccination effects on CD4 cells after COVID-19. Generated by immunoSEQ multiplex PCR, the TCRdb table keeps only in-frame clones and is missing some. Seen here are about 34,000 clones, approximately 77% observed once, and the top ten hold more than 6.5%. Once cultured for approximately 10 days, the cells underwent separation to obtain CD4+ T cells. Documented for the person is a PCR-confirmed SARS-CoV-2 infection occurring between March and December 2020. The cohort was immunized with two doses of either the BNT162b2 or mRNA-1273 vaccine. The antigens of these receptors remain unknown. This specimen was CD4+ T cells from PBMCs cultured without peptide, taken after COVID-19 vaccination. The receptors shown here come from a human donor who had a prior SARS-CoV-2 infection.

This clone came up a few times. This chain links TRBV5-1 with TRBJ1-3, with 8 bases that match TRBD1. This CDR3 is built from 15 residues. Germline CDR1 is SGHRS and CDR2 is YFSETQ. The V segment lost 0 bases and the J segment 4 bases; nucleotides outside the gene matches: 3. The CDR3 reads CASSLGQGFGNTIYF. CDR3 nucleotides: TGCGCCAGCAGCTTGGGACAGGGGTTCGGAAACACCATATATTTT.

The chain combines TRBV18 with TRBJ2-7; no reliable D call. V gave up 6 bases and J gave up 0 bases, with 12 bases separating them. Per germline, CDR1 KGHSH and CDR2 LQKENI. This CDR3 region has 14 residues. The CDR3 region has the DNA TGTGCCAGCTCCCCGGTCGGTGGCTCCTACGAGCAGTACTTC. Translated: CASSPVGGSYEQYF.

A single count supports this clone. The chain employs TRBV24-1 and TRBJ2-3, with 9 bases lining up with TRBD2. The CDR3 runs to 16 residues. After removal of 3 bases from V and 5 bases from J, the junction contained 8 bases not matched to a gene. Germline lookup yields CDR1 KGHDR and CDR2 SFDVKD. Here the CDR3 reads CATSDALAGEQDTQYF. CDR3 sequence (DNA): TGTGCCACCAGTGATGCCTTAGCGGGAGAGCAAGATACGCAGTATTTT.

This CDR3 reads CASSLLAVPSQETQYF. CDR3 DNA sequence: TGCGCCAGCAGCTTGCTCGCTGTGCCATCTCAGGAGACCCAGTACTTC. The rearrangement uses TRBV5-1 and TRBJ2-5; the D is unclear. Germline values: CDR1 SGHRS, CDR2 YFSETQ. Deletions cut 1 base from V and 5 bases from J, with 18 bases between. This CDR3 is 16 amino acids long.

The chain links TRBV18 to TRBJ1-6, with D possibly TRBD1 on 6 matching bases. The V gene lost 2 bases and the J gene lost 7 bases, with 15 bases spanning the gap. Germline CDR1 is KGHSH and CDR2 is LQKENI. CDR3 size: 16 residues. CDR3 bases: TGTGCCAGCTCACCAAGGCCAGGGGTAGGAAATTCACCCCTCCACTTT. It yields the protein CASSPRPGVGNSPLHF.

The gene calls are TRBV5-1 and TRBJ2-3; 10 positions agree with TRBD2. Germline CDR1 reads SGHRS; CDR2 reads YFSETQ. J gave up 2 bases and V 0 bases, and 12 bases lay outside the gene matches. This CDR3 is built from 19 residues. CDR3 loop: CASSLASGGLIPNTDTQYF. The CDR3 DNA reads TGCGCCAGCAGCTTGGCTAGCGGGGGCCTAATCCCAAACACAGATACGCAGTATTTT.

V and J are TRBV4-1 and TRBJ1-3; D is perhaps TRBD1 (5 bases). The germline V and J ends were trimmed by 5 bases and 11 bases, with 16 bases remaining between them. CDR1 is MGHRA and CDR2 is YSYEKL in the germline V gene. This CDR3 spans 13 amino acids. The CDR3 loop reads CASSADTGLPIYF. The CDR3, as DNA: TGCGCCAGCAGCGCGGACACGGGTCTACCCATATATTTT.

The chain employs TRBV30 and TRBJ1-4, with 7 bases matching TRBD1. This CDR3 spans 16 amino acids. Germline CDR1 and CDR2: GTSNPN and SVGIG (reference sequence). V was pared by 3 bases and J by 2 bases, with 9 bases of the junction left unmatched. The CDR3, as DNA: TGTGCCTGGAGAAGGGGACAGAGGGTCACTAATGAAAAACTGTTTTTT. This sequence encodes CAWRRGQRVTNEKLFF.

This chain uses TRBV7-2 with TRBJ2-3; D ambiguous. Trimming cost V 5 bases and J 6 bases, with 12 bases left between them. The CDR3 totals 13 residues. Germline V gene data show CDR1 as SGHTA and CDR2 as FQGNSA. The CDR3 is CASSLPGRDTQYF. In DNA, the CDR3 is TGTGCCAGCAGCCTCCCGGGCAGGGATACGCAGTATTTT.

The chain has TRBV4-1 and TRBJ2-5, with 7 bases matching TRBD2. The CDR3 extends over 16 amino acids. With V trimmed by 5 bases and J by 1 base, 10 bases remained unmatched. CDR1 and CDR2 from the germline V gene are MGHRA and YSYEKL. The CDR3, as DNA: TGCGCCAGCAGCGCCCGACTAGCCCCAAGCCAAGAGACCCAGTACTTC. Translated, it gives CASSARLAPSQETQYF.

The rearrangement joins TRBV30 to TRBJ2-3, with 12 bases identical to TRBD2. Germline CDR1 and CDR2: GTSNPN and SVGIG (reference sequence). The CDR3 is 18 amino acids. J was trimmed by 4 bases and V by 2 bases; bases with no gene match: 13. The chain's CDR3 is CAWSSGASGRAFSDTQYF. CDR3 in DNA: TGTGCCTGGAGTTCGGGGGCTAGCGGGAGGGCCTTCTCAGATACGCAGTATTTT.

This clone was counted between two and nine times. The rearrangement links TRBV4-2 to TRBJ2-7; D unresolved. The germline V gene encodes CDR1 LGHNA and CDR2 YNFKEQ. The ends were cut back, 2 bases at V and 2 bases at J, with 13 bases in the middle. There are 15 residues in the CDR3. The CDR3 DNA reads TGTGCCAGCAGCCAACAACCCATGGCCGCCTACGAGCAGTACTTC. It is translated as CASSQQPMAAYEQYF.

The chain links TRBV6-5 to TRBJ2-5; D is tentatively TRBD1 or TRBD2 (5 bases each). Trimming stripped 7 bases from V and 2 bases from J, with 11 bases between. Germline V gene lookup returns CDR1 MNHEY and CDR2 SVGAGI. The CDR3 contains 13 residues. The CDR3 bases are TGTGCCAGCAACCGGGACCGGCAAGAGACCCAGTACTTC. It encodes CASNRDRQETQYF.

The chain is built from TRBV12-3 or TRBV12-4 and TRBJ1-5; D ambiguous. V lost 3 bases and J lost 3, with 6 bases in between. The CDR3 extends over 13 amino acids. The CDR3 spells CASSFLFNQPQHF. CDR3 DNA sequence: TGTGCCAGCAGTTTTTTATTCAATCAGCCCCAGCATTTT.

The V and J genes are TRBV5-8 and TRBJ2-3, with no clear D. The CDR3 runs to 12 residues. Germline CDR1 is SGHTS and CDR2 is YDEGEE. Trimming removed 4 bases at V and 5 bases at J, with 8 bases between. The CDR3 sequence: CASSRKRDTQYF. CDR3 DNA sequence: TGTGCCAGCAGCCGAAAGAGAGATACGCAGTATTTT.

The CDR3 DNA follows: TGTGCCAGCAGCTTAGAATTAGACGGAAACACTGAAGCTTTCTTT. Residues: CASSLELDGNTEAFF. V and J are TRBV11-2 and TRBJ1-1, with no clear D. V was clipped by 0 bases and J by 2 bases, with 10 bases between them. CDR3 size: 15 residues. Germline loops: CDR1 SGHAT, CDR2 FQNNGV.

This clone was found a few times. The rearrangement uses TRBV27 and TRBJ1-5; 10 bases are a match to TRBD1. The CDR3 extends over 14 amino acids. CDR1 is MNHEY, CDR2 SMNVEV, per germline (reference sequence). J gave up 4 bases and V 8 bases, and 5 bases lay outside the gene matches. The chain's CDR3 is CASSRTGGNQPQHF. The CDR3 DNA is TGTGCCAGCTCAAGGACAGGGGGAAATCAGCCCCAGCATTTT.

The chain joins TRBV5-1 to TRBJ1-2; D is ambiguous. CDR1 and CDR2 (germline): SGHRS, YFSETQ. The CDR3 has 13 amino acids. V dropped 1 base and J dropped 0 bases, with 4 bases sitting between them. CDR3 nucleotide sequence: TGCGCCAGCAGCTTGTCTTCTAACTATGGCTACACCTTC. Translated, it gives CASSLSSNYGYTF.

The genes are TRBV11-2 and TRBJ2-3, with 8 bases that match TRBD2. V lost 3 bases, J lost 2 bases, and 4 bases stayed unmatched. The V gene's germline CDR1 is SGHAT and CDR2 FQNNGV. This CDR3 spans 15 amino acids. Here the CDR3 DNA reads TGTGCCAGCAGCTTTCAACTAGCGGTCACAGATACGCAGTATTTT. Residues: CASSFQLAVTDTQYF.